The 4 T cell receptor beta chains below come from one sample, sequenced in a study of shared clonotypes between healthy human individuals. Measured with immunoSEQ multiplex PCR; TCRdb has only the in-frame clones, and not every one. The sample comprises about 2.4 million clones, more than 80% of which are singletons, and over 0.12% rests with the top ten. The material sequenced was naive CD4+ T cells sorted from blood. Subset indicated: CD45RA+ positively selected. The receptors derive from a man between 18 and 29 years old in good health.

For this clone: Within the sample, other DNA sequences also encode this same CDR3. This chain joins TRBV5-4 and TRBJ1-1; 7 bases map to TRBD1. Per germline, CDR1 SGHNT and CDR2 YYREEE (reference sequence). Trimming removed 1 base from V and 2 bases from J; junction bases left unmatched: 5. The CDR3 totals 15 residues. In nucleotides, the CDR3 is TGTGCCAGCAGCTTGACAGGGGCTGGTAACACTGAAGCTTTCTTT. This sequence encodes CASSLTGAGNTEAFF.

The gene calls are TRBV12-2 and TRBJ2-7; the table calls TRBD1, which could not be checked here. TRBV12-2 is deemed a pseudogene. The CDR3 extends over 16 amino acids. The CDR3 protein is CASRLPRDRDPYEQYF. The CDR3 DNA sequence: TGTGCAAGTCGCTTACCCCGGGACAGGGACCCCTACGAGCAGTACTTC.

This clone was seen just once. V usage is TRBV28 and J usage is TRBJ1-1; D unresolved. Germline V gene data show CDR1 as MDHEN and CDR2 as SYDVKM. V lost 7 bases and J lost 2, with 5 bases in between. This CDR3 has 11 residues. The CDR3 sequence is CASTKNTEAFF. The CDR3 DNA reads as TGTGCCAGCACCAAAAACACTGAAGCTTTCTTT.

CDR3 in DNA: TGTGCCAGCAGGACACTGGGGTCTGGGGCCAACGTCCTGACTTTC. This translates into CASRTLGSGANVLTF. The gene calls are TRBV2 and TRBJ2-6; D is undetermined. Trimming pared 6 bases from V and 1 base from J, leaving 10 bases between. The CDR3 loop spans 15 amino acids. CDR1 is SNHLY, CDR2 FYNNEI, per germline.